Presented here are 26 T cell receptor beta chains from one specimen sequenced in a study of cytomegalovirus exposure and HLA in healthy donors. The table came from immunoSEQ multiplex PCR; TCRdb's copy has only in-frame clones and leaves some out. The repertoire holds 170,000 or so clones, with 85% as singletons. Sequencing was performed on PBMCs. The receptors stem from a man between 18 and 29 years old in good health and CMV-seropositive.

The J gene is TRBJ2-1, the V gene TRBV7-2; 9 positions agree with TRBD2. This CDR3 is built from 16 residues. Germline-derived CDR1 and CDR2 are SGHTA and FQGNSA. Losses at the gene ends were 1 base for V and 7 bases for J; bases not matched to a gene: 8. CDR3: CASSLEGAGGWNEQFF. In DNA, the CDR3 is TGTGCCAGCAGCTTAGAGGGTGCGGGGGGGTGGAATGAGCAGTTCTTC.

The V call is TRBV5-1, the J call TRBJ2-1; 9 positions agree with TRBD2. Trimming cost V 0 bases and J 6 bases; bases outside gene matches: 13. Germline lookup yields CDR1 SGHRS and CDR2 YFSETQ. This CDR3 has 18 residues. CDR3 coding DNA: TGCGCCAGCAGCTTGGGCGCGGGGGGGGATCCCGTCCGCAATGAGCAGTTCTTC. Amino acids: CASSLGAGGDPVRNEQFF.

This rearrangement joins TRBV19 to TRBJ2-1, with D perhaps matching TRBD1 (5 bases). This CDR3 is 16 amino acids long. CDR1 and CDR2 (germline): LNHDA, SQIVND (reference sequence). V lost 0 bases and J lost 4, with 13 bases in between. CDR3 sequence (DNA): TGTGCCAGTAGTATAGATCTAGGGGCCCCATACAATGAGCAGTTCTTC. Its translation is CASSIDLGAPYNEQFF.

V usage is TRBV28 and J usage is TRBJ2-2, with 7 bases lining up with TRBD2. The CDR3 extends over 18 amino acids. V lost 6 bases, J lost 5 bases, and 18 bases stayed unmatched. Germline values: CDR1 MDHEN, CDR2 SYDVKM. As DNA, the CDR3 is TGTGCCAGCAGCAAGTCGCGGGGGTTCGATGTTCGGACCGGGGAGCTGTTTTTT. Translated, it gives CASSKSRGFDVRTGELFF.

This clone was recorded once. The chain joins TRBV7-3 to TRBJ2-1, with D perhaps TRBD1 (6 bases). The V end was cut by 5 bases, the J end by 9 bases, with 17 bases between. This CDR3 is 14 amino acids long. Germline V CDR1 and CDR2: SGHTA, FQGTGA. The CDR3 coding sequence is TGTGCCAGCAGCCCTAACGCCGGGACATCTGAGCAGTTCTTC. Translating gives CASSPNAGTSEQFF.

The genes are TRBV21-1 and TRBJ2-3; the table gives TRBD2 as D, unverified against the DNA. TRBV21-1 has pseudogene status. The CDR3 loop spans 21 amino acids. CDR3 protein: CASSKVSTPSGMFYGTDTQYF. CDR3 sequence (DNA): TGTGCCAGCAGCAAAGTTTCAACCCCTAGCGGGATGTTTTATGGGACAGATACGCAGTATTTT.

This clone was observed a few times. The CDR3 sequence: CASSLGRDRGYEQYF. The DNA for the CDR3 is TGTGCCAGCAGCTTGGGGCGGGACAGGGGCTACGAGCAGTACTTC. The V and J genes are TRBV5-5 and TRBJ2-7, with 10 bases aligning to TRBD1. Losses at the gene ends were 0 bases for V and 3 bases for J; bases not matched to a gene: 3. CDR3 length: 15 amino acids. Germline V gene lookup returns CDR1 SGHKS and CDR2 YYEKEE (reference sequence).

The rearrangement uses TRBV9 and TRBJ1-1; 7 positions match TRBD1. V lost 3 bases to trimming and J lost 4 bases; unmatched junction nucleotides: 9. CDR3 length equals 15 residues. Germline CDR1 SGDLS, CDR2 YYNGEE. For the CDR3, the DNA is TGTGCCAGCAGCGCCCGAGGGGGCGTGATCACTGAAGCTTTCTTT. This gives the protein CASSARGGVITEAFF.

The chain couples TRBV11-2 to TRBJ2-1; TRBD1 matches 7 bases. This CDR3 has 13 residues. The ends lost 3 bases at V and 15 bases at J; junction bases unmatched: 11. From germline, CDR1 is SGHAT and CDR2 FQNNGV. DNA of the CDR3: TGTGCCAGCAGCTTCGGGGTTACAGGGGATAGGTTCTTC. Protein product: CASSFGVTGDRFF. Full variable domain (rest looked up from reference TRBV11-2 and TRBJ2-1): EAGVAQSPRYKIIEKRQSVAFWCNPISGHATLYWYQQILGQGPKLLIQFQNNGVVDDSQLPKDRFSAERLKGVDSTLKIQPAKLEDSAVYLCASSFGVTGDRFFGPGTRLTVL.

The rearrangement links TRBV4-1 to TRBJ2-5, with D unresolved. This CDR3 has 12 residues. Looked up from germline, CDR1 is MGHRA and CDR2 is YSYEKL. V lost 0 bases, J lost 9 bases, and 8 bases lay in between. The CDR3 DNA reads as TGCGCCAGCAGCCAAGAATCGGGTCCCCAGTACTTC. Translating it yields CASSQESGPQYF.

This clone came up a few times. The CDR3 here is CASTKGASYEQYF. For the CDR3, the DNA is TGTGCCAGCACCAAAGGGGCCTCCTACGAGCAGTACTTC. The rearrangement joins TRBV28 to TRBJ2-7; a weak D match, TRBD1 (5 bases). The germline V and J ends were trimmed by 7 bases and 0 bases, with 10 bases remaining between them. CDR1 and CDR2 (germline): MDHEN, SYDVKM. There are 13 residues in the CDR3.

The rearrangement links TRBV28 to TRBJ2-7, with D perhaps TRBD2 (7 bases). V dropped 11 bases and J dropped 4 bases, with 18 bases sitting between them. The V gene's germline CDR1 is MDHEN and CDR2 SYDVKM. The CDR3 consists of 13 residues. The CDR3 protein is CASSAGQEYEQYF. The CDR3 coding sequence is TGTGCCTCCTCAGCGGGACAAGAATACGAGCAGTACTTC.

The V gene is TRBV6-1, the J gene TRBJ1-2; perhaps TRBD1 as D (5 bases). Looked up from germline, CDR1 is MNHNS and CDR2 is SASEGT. The length of the CDR3 is 13 residues. Trimming cost V 3 bases and J 4 bases, with 9 bases left between them. The CDR3 reads CASSDGGPYGYTF. The CDR3 DNA is TGTGCCAGCAGTGACGGGGGTCCCTATGGCTACACCTTC.

V usage is TRBV18 and J usage is TRBJ2-1; D is possibly TRBD2 (5 bases). This CDR3 spans 17 amino acids. The germline CDR1 and CDR2 sequences are KGHSH and LQKENI. Trimming took 0 bases from V and 1 from J, leaving 13 bases between them. The CDR3 DNA sequence: TGTGCCAGCTCACCACCGATTGTGAGGGATTCCTACAATGAGCAGTTCTTC. Translation gives CASSPPIVRDSYNEQFF.

The chain recombines TRBV28 with TRBJ2-5, with a tentative D call TRBD2 (6 bases). Germline CDR1 and CDR2: MDHEN and SYDVKM. Trimming took 11 bases from V and 0 from J, leaving 13 bases between them. This CDR3 is built from 13 residues. In nucleotides, the CDR3 is TGTGCCGCGCGGGGAACAGACCAAGAGACCCAGTACTTC. This translates into CAARGTDQETQYF.

The chain combines TRBV21-1 with TRBJ1-2; the table's D gene call, TRBD1, was not cross checked with the DNA. TRBV21-1 is an annotated pseudogene. The CDR3 has 18 amino acids. CDR3 sequence reads: CASSNEVYRDRANYGYTF. The CDR3 DNA reads as TGTGCCAGCAGCAACGAGGTGTATCGGGACAGGGCTAACTATGGCTACACCTTC.

This clone was counted a single time. The V call is TRBV13, the J call TRBJ2-3; 9 bases match TRBD2. The CDR3 length is 16 residues. V was pared by 4 bases and J by 4 bases, with 9 bases of the junction left unmatched. Germline CDR1 is PRHDT and CDR2 is FYEKMQ (reference sequence). Written as DNA, the CDR3 is TGTGCCAGCAGCTCCCCCGGGCGGGGGGGGTCAGATACGCAGTATTTT. This encodes CASSSPGRGGSDTQYF.

The chain employs TRBV5-1 and TRBJ2-1, with unresolved D. The CDR3 loop spans 12 amino acids. The germline V and J ends were trimmed by 1 base and 7 bases, with 6 bases remaining between them. CDR1 and CDR2 from the germline V gene are SGHRS and YFSETQ. CDR3 sequence: CASSLSRNEQFF. The CDR3 nucleotides are TGCGCCAGCAGCTTGTCCAGAAATGAGCAGTTCTTC.

This clone came up many times. This sequence joins TRBV28 and TRBJ2-6; maybe TRBD2 (6 bases). The CDR3 is 16 residues long. With 5 bases removed from V and 0 bases from J, the gap between germline ends came to 11 bases. CDR1 MDHEN and CDR2 SYDVKM come from the germline V gene. The CDR3 sequence: CASSLGDFSGANVLTF. The CDR3 nucleotides are TGTGCCAGCAGTCTCGGGGACTTCTCTGGGGCCAACGTCCTGACTTTC.

The rearrangement links TRBV11-1 to TRBJ2-6; 7 positions match TRBD2. Per germline, CDR1 SGHAT and CDR2 FQDESV (reference sequence). The CDR3 is made up of 15 amino acids. Trimming at V came to 6 bases and at J to 1 base, leaving 3 bases not matched to a gene. CDR3 in amino acids: CASRGGSSGANVLTF. CDR3 DNA: TGTGCCAGCAGGGGGGGGTCTTCTGGGGCCAACGTCCTGACTTTC.

Concerning this clone: Other DNA variants within this sample encode the same CDR3. The chain carries TRBV5-1 and TRBJ2-3; D perhaps matches TRBD2 (6 bases). The CDR3 extends over 15 amino acids. Trimming removed 0 bases at V and 2 bases at J, with 10 bases between. Germline CDR1 and CDR2: SGHRS and YFSETQ. The CDR3 coding sequence is TGCGCCAGCAGCTTGGGGGGACTCCCCACAGATACGCAGTATTTT. Amino acid sequence: CASSLGGLPTDTQYF.

V and J are TRBV6-5 and TRBJ1-5; tentative D call: TRBD1 (6 bases). This CDR3 has 13 residues. Looked up from germline, CDR1 is MNHEY and CDR2 is SVGAGI. Trimming took 5 bases from V and 7 from J, leaving 12 bases between them. The CDR3 nucleotides read TGTGCCAGCAGTACTACAGGGTCCCAGCCCCAGCATTTT. This encodes CASSTTGSQPQHF.

V is TRBV27 and J is TRBJ2-5, with 8 bases matching TRBD1. Germline CDR1 reads MNHEY; CDR2 reads SMNVEV (reference sequence). CDR3 length: 15 amino acids. J gave up 1 base and V 6 bases, and 7 bases lay outside the gene matches. For the CDR3, the DNA is TGTGCCAGCAGGAGGAGGGGACAGGTCCAAGAGACCCAGTACTTC. This sequence encodes CASRRRGQVQETQYF.

V and J are TRBV5-1 and TRBJ1-2, with D tentatively TRBD1 (6 bases). Germline CDR1 is SGHRS and CDR2 is YFSETQ. This CDR3 spans 14 amino acids. Trimming stripped 1 base from V and 8 bases from J, with 15 bases between. Here the CDR3 DNA reads TGCGCCAGCAGCTTGCGGGGGGCGGCGGAAGGCTACACCTTC. Encoded protein: CASSLRGAAEGYTF.

The V and J genes are TRBV10-1 and TRBJ1-2, with D maybe TRBD1 (6 bases). The germline V and J ends were trimmed by 3 bases and 3 bases, with 14 bases remaining between them. CDR3 length equals 15 residues. Germline CDR1 is WNHNN and CDR2 is SYGVQD (reference sequence). CDR3 nucleotides: TGCGCCAGCAGTGAACCCAGGGGAACCCACTATGGCTACACCTTC. Translating it yields CASSEPRGTHYGYTF.

The rearrangement uses TRBV9 and TRBJ2-1; 8 positions match TRBD1. V lost 0 bases to trimming and J lost 6 bases; unmatched junction nucleotides: 5. The CDR3 spans 15 residues. The germline V gene encodes CDR1 SGDLS and CDR2 YYNGEE. CDR3 sequence: CASSVEDRVINEQFF. CDR3 nucleotides: TGTGCCAGCAGCGTAGAGGACAGGGTCATCAATGAGCAGTTCTTC. The variable domain in full, completed from reference TRBV9 and TRBJ2-1, reads DSGVTQTPKHLITATGQRVTLRCSPRSGDLSVYWYQQSLDQGLQFLIQYYNGEERAKGNILERFSAQQFPDLHSELNLSSLELGDSALYFCASSVEDRVINEQFFGPGTRLTVL.